The 3 T cell receptor beta chains given below trace back to one sample, sequenced in a study of tumor-infiltrating lymphocytes in primary liver carcinoma. The roughly 18-34 mg bulk tissue piece was not sorted before simultaneous RNA and DNA extraction. TCR beta cDNA was prepared out of about 510 ng total RNA by means of a constant-region primer. ARM-PCR, slightly modified, supplied the TCR beta libraries through three nested multiplex PCR rounds. The first two PCR rounds used TRBV1-TRBV30 primers with a Cbeta primer, nine to ten cycles each. TCRdb itself ran the multiplex PCR reads through MiXCR, one entry per CDR3 protein. The table records about 120,000 distinct CDR3 sequences, less than 75% of them present only once. The sequencing sample was made of tumor-adjacent normal liver tissue. Receptors were obtained from a woman aged 55-69 years with primary liver carcinoma and hepatitis B virus infection.

Concerning this clonotype itself: This is likely a read error, given that the CDR3 carries no conserved phenylalanine or tryptophan at its end. The chain links TRBV5-6 to TRBJ1-2; 11 bases line up with TRBD1. This CDR3 has 18 residues. Germline V gene sequence: CDR1 SGHDT, CDR2 YYEEEE. The CDR3 bases are TGTGCCAGCAGCCAACTCAGAGGACAGGGGGCCTCAAACTATGACTACACCTCC. This codes for CASSQLRGQGASNYDYTS.

V gene TRBV4-1 combines with J gene TRBJ2-1; D remains ambiguous. Deletions cut 4 bases from V and 6 bases from J, with 16 bases between. This CDR3 comprises 15 residues. In germline, CDR1 is MGHRA, CDR2 YSYEKL. The CDR3 region is CASSLASDGSNEQFF. In DNA form, the CDR3 reads TGCGCCAGCAGCCTAGCCTCCGACGGGTCCAATGAGCAGTTCTTC.

The chain couples TRBV4-1 to TRBJ2-2, with TRBD2 matching 7 bases. V shed 7 bases and J 15 bases; nucleotides not matched to a gene: 26. The CDR3 covers 17 residues. The germline CDR1 and CDR2 sequences are MGHRA and YSYEKL. The chain's CDR3 is CASNYTPLADNTGKLFF. For the CDR3, the DNA is TGCGCCAGCAACTACACTCCCCTAGCGGACAACACCGGGAAGTTGTTTTTT.